The present entry profiles one TCR beta chain with its context. Its target is not known. This specimen comes from a study of blood T cells in healthy people across ages. Isolated per sample were at least 6.5 million PBMCs. Total RNA amounts of at least 6 micrograms were extracted per sample. Study findings and constraints: While age rose, TCR beta diversity per million T cells dropped in a roughly linear way.

With a J-beta primer mix and a sample-barcoded 5' primer, a second PCR ran about 6 to 11 cycles. Each TCR beta cDNA got a 12-nucleotide random molecular identifier. TCRdb re-called the 5' RACE reads with MiXCR, one entry per CDR3 protein. Of about 1.4 million distinct CDR3 sequences in the sample, roughly 64% were seen once. This clonotype originated in a man between 18 and 29 years old in good health. Sequenced sample: blood.

The CDR3 is CASSQGDRGLTEAFF. The CDR3 DNA sequence: TGCGCCAGCAGCCAAGGGGACAGGGGGCTAACTGAAGCTTTCTTT. The genes are TRBV4-1 and TRBJ1-1, with 12 nucleotides matching TRBD1. Germline loops: CDR1 MGHRA, CDR2 YSYEKL. V lost 1 base to trimming and J lost 5 bases; unmatched junction nucleotides: 2. The CDR3 loop spans 15 amino acids.